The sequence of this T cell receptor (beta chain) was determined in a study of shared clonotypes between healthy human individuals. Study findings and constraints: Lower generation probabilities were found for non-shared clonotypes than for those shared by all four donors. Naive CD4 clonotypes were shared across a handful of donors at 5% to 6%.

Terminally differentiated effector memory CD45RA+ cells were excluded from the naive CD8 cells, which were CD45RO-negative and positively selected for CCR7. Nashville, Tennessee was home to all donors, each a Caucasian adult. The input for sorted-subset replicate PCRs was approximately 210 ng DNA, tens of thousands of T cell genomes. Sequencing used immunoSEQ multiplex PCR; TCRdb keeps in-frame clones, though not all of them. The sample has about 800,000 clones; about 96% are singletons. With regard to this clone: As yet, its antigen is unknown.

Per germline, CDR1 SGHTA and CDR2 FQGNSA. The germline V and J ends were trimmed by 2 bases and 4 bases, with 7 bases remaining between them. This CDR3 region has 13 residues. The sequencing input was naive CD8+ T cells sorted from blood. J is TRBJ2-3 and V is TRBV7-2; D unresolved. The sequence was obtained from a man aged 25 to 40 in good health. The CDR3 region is CASSLMLADTQYF. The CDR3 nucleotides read TGTGCCAGCAGCTTAATGTTGGCAGATACGCAGTATTTT.